This T cell receptor beta chain is from a study of T cell responses to AZD1222 COVID-19 vaccine (dated by TCRdb to about 2021). For the study in its entirety: Because spike-specific TCR depth and breadth did not differ between the two schedules, AZD1222 recipients who got a second dose at roughly 4 weeks were pooled with those who got a second dose at roughly 12 weeks. Trial participants were enrolled by age into subgroups of 18-55, 56-69 and 70-plus years, and about 150, 27 and 61 TCR-sequenced participants, respectively, were included in these subgroups. A total of 233 trial participants underwent TCR sequencing, of whom around 200 received two doses of AZD1222 and about 25 received two doses of the MenACWY control vaccine.

From the cysteine through the phenylalanine, the CDR3 covers 14 amino acids. The retained sequence is limited to the CDR3, 42 bases, with the frame set at the first base. The V end loses 3 bases and the J end loses 6 bases, and a stretch of 15 bases separates them. Looking up the germline V gene (reference sequence) yields CDR1 SGHNT and CDR2 YYREEE. The CDR3 regions of human TCRbeta chains were analyzed by immunosequencing. In the paper's pipeline: TCRs in the repertoires were matched against a reference library of SARS-CoV-2-specific TCRs that had been generated with the MIRA antigen-specificity platform. Breadth was defined as the fraction of unique TCRs that were SARS-CoV-2-associated. Depth was defined as the fraction of total T cells that were SARS-CoV-2-associated. Using the MIRA data, each spike-specific TCR was assigned both to the spike region to which the TCR was reactive and to a CD4 or CD8 class. Log10-transformed breadth and depth values were compared by one-way ANOVA with Sidak's multiple comparisons tests. TCRdb provides this immuneACCESS table in a form limited to in-frame rearrangements. Some clones are lacking; in checked studies, under half of them reflect an unresolved V gene, and why the rest are absent is not known. For V, J and clone size, that table is used; D and trimming come from the DNA. Here the sample has roughly 140,000 clones; about 87% occur a single time. The biggest ten clones account for roughly 2% of the sample.

The time point label here, explained by the study, means: baseline before first vaccination. The vaccinee samples were drawn from two UK trials, COV001 and COV002, one of which was a single-blind randomized controlled phase 2/3 trial testing AZD1222 (ChAdOx1 nCoV-19) in healthy adults. For TCRbeta chain sequencing, PBMC samples from trial participants were taken at day 0 and at day 28 after the second dose. Broad study findings and their caveats: Reportedly, almost half of the unique spike-specific TCRs recognized epitopes lying outside the regions that are mutated in the B.1.351 and B.1.1.7 variants. Because no samples from the day 14 peak response were available, repertoires could be characterized only after the peak T cell response. The 56-69-year group was small, and its depth increase did not reach significance, likely because of low power. CD4 TCRs associated with the vaccine covered the entire spike protein, and the dominant responses were in regions 160-218 and 743-854. Spike-specific TCR breadth and depth rose significantly after two AZD1222 doses compared with day 0 and with MenACWY recipients. Conclusions about previously exposed vaccinees are limited, since just 5 or 6 AZD1222 recipients were seropositive for SARS-CoV-2 at baseline. Most participants were white British and females outnumbered males, and the authors suggested that clonal diversity may have been underestimated.

This clone was observed a single time. The clone's antigen remains unknown. There are no base qualities to consult, and no much larger clone falls within one base. This receptor was taken from an adult in good health. The rearranged segments are TRBV5-4 and TRBJ1-2, with no confident D gene call. The sample in question was peripheral blood, obtained on day 0 of AZD1222 vaccination. The nucleotide sequence reads TGTGCCAGCAGCTATAACGACATAGAGGATGGCTACACCTTC. This yields the protein CASSYNDIEDGYTF.